These T cell receptor beta chains were read from a single sample in a study of blood T cell repertoires in COVID-19. Produced via immunoSEQ multiplex PCR; TCRdb's table is partial and in-frame only. This sample carries approximately 260,000 clones, roughly nine tenths of them seen once, and the ten largest clones take roughly 1.8%. Material for sequencing was PBMCs or T cells enriched from blood (not recorded which). The receptors come from a woman aged 60 to 75 who had recovered from COVID-19. The CDR3 runs from the conserved cysteine through the conserved F or W. A D gene is named only where the DNA matches it firmly. Clone size is given for some rows only: seen once, a few or many times, or a class if the clone is expanded.

j_call: TRBJ1-1; v_call: TRBV6-6; d_call: -; clone_size: -; cdr3_length: 17; cdr3_aa: CASSHRGRGGVDTEAFF; cdr3_nt: TGTGCCAGCAGTCACCGGGGAAGGGGAGGAGTGGACACTGAAGCTTTCTTT
j_call: TRBJ2-5; v_call: TRBV24-1; d_call: TRBD2; clone_size: -; cdr3_length: 14; cdr3_aa: CATSDFGLAGTQYF; cdr3_nt: TGTGCCACCAGTGACTTTGGACTAGCAGGGACCCAGTACTTC
j_call: TRBJ1-4; v_call: TRBV12-3/TRBV12-4; d_call: -; clone_size: -; cdr3_length: 12; cdr3_aa: CASSPRGEKLFF; cdr3_nt: TGTGCCAGCAGTCCCCGGGGGGAAAAACTGTTTTTT
j_call: TRBJ2-1; v_call: TRBV19; d_call: TRBD2; clone_size: -; cdr3_length: 16; cdr3_aa: CASSRGLAGDMDEQFF; cdr3_nt: TGTGCCAGTAGCAGGGGACTAGCGGGAGACATGGATGAGCAGTTCTTC
j_call: TRBJ2-7; v_call: TRBV4-1; d_call: TRBD2; clone_size: once; cdr3_length: 17; cdr3_aa: CASSQAPGRDHTYEQYF; cdr3_nt: TGCGCCAGCAGCCAAGCCCCGGGGAGGGACCATACCTACGAGCAGTACTTC
j_call: TRBJ1-6; v_call: TRBV27; d_call: TRBD1; clone_size: -; cdr3_length: 16; cdr3_aa: CASSRKSGTGPSPLHF; cdr3_nt: TGTGCCAGCAGCCGAAAGTCCGGGACAGGGCCTTCACCCCTCCACTTT
j_call: TRBJ1-2; v_call: TRBV24-1; d_call: -; clone_size: -; cdr3_length: 11; cdr3_aa: CATSASEGYTF; cdr3_nt: TGTGCCACCAGTGCCTCCGAGGGCTACACCTTC
j_call: TRBJ2-7; v_call: TRBV4-1; d_call: TRBD2; clone_size: -; cdr3_length: 18; cdr3_aa: CASSQDSGLAGGHHEQYF; cdr3_nt: TGCGCCAGCAGCCAAGATTCGGGGCTAGCGGGAGGTCATCACGAGCAGTACTTC
j_call: TRBJ1-2; v_call: TRBV27; d_call: TRBD1; clone_size: -; cdr3_length: 14; cdr3_aa: CASSFGTGNYGYTF; cdr3_nt: TGTGCCAGCAGTTTCGGGACAGGGAACTATGGCTACACCTTC
j_call: TRBJ1-5; v_call: TRBV2; d_call: -; clone_size: -; cdr3_length: 13; cdr3_aa: CASGGFENQPQHF; cdr3_nt: TGTGCCAGCGGGGGGTTCGAGAATCAGCCCCAGCATTTT
j_call: TRBJ1-1; v_call: TRBV2; d_call: TRBD1; clone_size: -; cdr3_length: 13; cdr3_aa: CASNDRANTEAFF; cdr3_nt: TGTGCCAGCAATGACAGGGCGAACACTGAAGCTTTCTTT
j_call: TRBJ1-1; v_call: TRBV6-5; d_call: -; clone_size: -; cdr3_length: 13; cdr3_aa: CASSYSQGAEAFF; cdr3_nt: TGTGCCAGCAGTTACTCGCAAGGAGCTGAAGCTTTCTTT
j_call: TRBJ1-6; v_call: TRBV7-3; d_call: TRBD1; clone_size: -; cdr3_length: 16; cdr3_aa: CASSSGNRGTDSPLHF; cdr3_nt: TGTGCCAGCAGCTCGGGCAACAGGGGTACGGATTCACCCCTCCACTTT
j_call: TRBJ2-4; v_call: TRBV28; d_call: TRBD1; clone_size: -; cdr3_length: 15; cdr3_aa: CASSDRDVTKNIQYF; cdr3_nt: TGTGCCAGCAGTGACAGGGATGTTACCAAAAACATTCAGTACTTC
j_call: TRBJ2-5; v_call: TRBV20-1; d_call: TRBD2; clone_size: -; cdr3_length: 15; cdr3_aa: CSASREGGDWETQYF; cdr3_nt: TGCAGTGCTAGTCGGGAGGGGGGTGATTGGGAGACCCAGTACTTC
j_call: TRBJ2-2; v_call: TRBV6-1; d_call: TRBD1; clone_size: -; cdr3_length: 17; cdr3_aa: CASSGQTGGPNTGELFF; cdr3_nt: TGTGCCAGCAGTGGACAGACAGGGGGCCCGAACACCGGGGAGCTGTTTTTT
j_call: TRBJ1-6; v_call: TRBV7-9; d_call: TRBD1; clone_size: -; cdr3_length: 15; cdr3_aa: CASSLLAGGNSPLHF; cdr3_nt: TGTGCCAGCAGCTTACTGGCAGGGGGGAATTCACCCCTCCACTTT
j_call: TRBJ1-2; v_call: TRBV14; d_call: -; clone_size: -; cdr3_length: 16; cdr3_aa: CASSQEEAGTTGGYTF; cdr3_nt: TGTGCCAGCAGCCAAGAGGAGGCAGGGACAACCGGCGGCTACACCTTC
j_call: TRBJ2-2; v_call: TRBV5-1; d_call: TRBD1; clone_size: -; cdr3_length: 15; cdr3_aa: CASSSGQGNTGELFF; cdr3_nt: TGCGCCAGCTCCTCGGGACAGGGGAACACCGGGGAGCTGTTTTTT
j_call: TRBJ2-1; v_call: TRBV5-4; d_call: TRBD1; clone_size: few; cdr3_length: 15; cdr3_aa: CASRHRDREENEQFF; cdr3_nt: TGTGCCAGCAGGCACCGGGACAGGGAGGAGAATGAGCAGTTCTTC
j_call: TRBJ1-1; v_call: TRBV6-5; d_call: -; clone_size: once; cdr3_length: 15; cdr3_aa: CASSYSYGGDTEAFF; cdr3_nt: TGTGCCAGCAGTTACTCGTATGGGGGCGATACTGAAGCTTTCTTT
j_call: TRBJ2-2; v_call: TRBV11-3; d_call: TRBD2; clone_size: -; cdr3_length: 17; cdr3_aa: CASSLERTSLNTGELFF; cdr3_nt: TGTGCCAGCAGCTTAGAGCGGACTAGCTTGAACACCGGGGAGCTGTTTTTT
j_call: TRBJ2-3; v_call: TRBV28; d_call: -; clone_size: -; cdr3_length: 13; cdr3_aa: CASSFGGPNTQYF; cdr3_nt: TGTGCCAGCAGTTTTGGGGGCCCAAATACGCAGTATTTT
j_call: TRBJ2-2; v_call: TRBV21-1; d_call: -; clone_size: -; cdr3_length: 18; cdr3_aa: CASSKTGIRGSVTGELFF; cdr3_nt: TGTGCCAGCAGCAAAACAGGGATAAGGGGCTCGGTCACCGGGGAGCTGTTTTTT
j_call: TRBJ1-4; v_call: TRBV28; d_call: -; clone_size: few; cdr3_length: 13; cdr3_aa: CASSSRANEKLFF; cdr3_nt: TGTGCCAGCAGTTCCAGGGCGAATGAAAAACTGTTTTTT
j_call: TRBJ2-2; v_call: TRBV6-1; d_call: -; clone_size: -; cdr3_length: 16; cdr3_aa: CASSEDVRVNTGELFF; cdr3_nt: TGTGCCAGCAGTGAAGATGTCCGGGTGAACACCGGGGAGCTGTTTTTT
j_call: TRBJ1-3; v_call: TRBV12-3/TRBV12-4; d_call: -; clone_size: -; cdr3_length: 13; cdr3_aa: CASSLQIGNTIYF; cdr3_nt: TGTGCCAGCAGTTTACAGATTGGAAACACCATATATTTT
j_call: TRBJ1-1; v_call: TRBV11-1; d_call: TRBD1; clone_size: -; cdr3_length: 15; cdr3_aa: CASSLGNGQDTEAFF; cdr3_nt: TGTGCCAGCAGCTTAGGGAACGGACAGGACACTGAAGCTTTCTTT
j_call: TRBJ1-1; v_call: TRBV5-5; d_call: -; clone_size: -; cdr3_length: 13; cdr3_aa: CASSLANHEKAFF; cdr3_nt: TGTGCCAGCAGCTTGGCCAACCACGAGAAAGCTTTCTTT
j_call: TRBJ2-7; v_call: TRBV12-3/TRBV12-4; d_call: -; clone_size: -; cdr3_length: 13; cdr3_aa: CASSTTVNYEQYF; cdr3_nt: TGTGCCAGCAGTACGACAGTGAACTACGAGCAGTACTTC
j_call: TRBJ1-6; v_call: TRBV30; d_call: -; clone_size: -; cdr3_length: 15; cdr3_aa: CAWSVIARGNSPLHF; cdr3_nt: TGTGCCTGGAGTGTAATCGCCCGGGGGAATTCACCCCTCCACTTT
j_call: TRBJ1-1; v_call: TRBV28; d_call: -; clone_size: -; cdr3_length: 17; cdr3_aa: CASSFGPGWAPNTEAFF; cdr3_nt: TGTGCCAGCAGTTTTGGCCCCGGTTGGGCGCCGAACACTGAAGCTTTCTTT
j_call: TRBJ2-1; v_call: TRBV10-3; d_call: TRBD2; clone_size: -; cdr3_length: 15; cdr3_aa: CAITDGLAGYNEQFF; cdr3_nt: TGTGCCATCACGGACGGACTAGCGGGATATAATGAGCAGTTCTTC
j_call: TRBJ2-7; v_call: TRBV5-4; d_call: TRBD1; clone_size: -; cdr3_length: 14; cdr3_aa: CASSLGQGLYEQYF; cdr3_nt: TGTGCCAGCAGCCTTGGACAGGGTCTCTACGAGCAGTACTTC
j_call: TRBJ2-2; v_call: TRBV5-1; d_call: -; clone_size: many; cdr3_length: 16; cdr3_aa: CASSVGQGPGTGELFF; cdr3_nt: TGCGCCAGCAGCGTGGGTCAGGGGCCGGGGACCGGGGAGCTGTTTTTT
j_call: TRBJ1-4; v_call: TRBV30; d_call: TRBD1; clone_size: once; cdr3_length: 12; cdr3_aa: CAYGTAGEKLFF; cdr3_nt: TGTGCCTACGGGACAGCTGGGGAAAAACTGTTTTTT
j_call: TRBJ1-4; v_call: TRBV9; d_call: TRBD1; clone_size: -; cdr3_length: 17; cdr3_aa: CASSAGTGGRANEKLFF; cdr3_nt: TGTGCCAGCAGCGCCGGGACAGGGGGTCGGGCTAATGAAAAACTGTTTTTT
j_call: TRBJ2-7; v_call: TRBV11-3; d_call: -; clone_size: -; cdr3_length: 16; cdr3_aa: CASSSRTARGPYEQYF; cdr3_nt: TGTGCCAGCAGCTCCAGGACAGCTAGGGGACCCTACGAGCAGTACTTC
j_call: TRBJ2-3; v_call: TRBV9; d_call: TRBD2; clone_size: -; cdr3_length: 15; cdr3_aa: CASSVSGGITDTQYF; cdr3_nt: TGTGCCAGCAGCGTGAGCGGGGGGATCACAGATACGCAGTATTTT
j_call: TRBJ2-1; v_call: TRBV6-2/TRBV6-3; d_call: -; clone_size: -; cdr3_length: 13; cdr3_aa: CASSYWQYNEQFF; cdr3_nt: TGTGCCAGCAGTTACTGGCAGTACAATGAGCAGTTCTTC
j_call: TRBJ2-1; v_call: TRBV5-1; d_call: TRBD2; clone_size: -; cdr3_length: 17; cdr3_aa: CASSLDSRSGIDNEQFF; cdr3_nt: TGCGCCAGCAGCTTGGACTCGCGTAGCGGGATTGACAATGAGCAGTTCTTC
j_call: TRBJ2-5; v_call: TRBV2; d_call: TRBD2; clone_size: -; cdr3_length: 17; cdr3_aa: CASSDLKAGLGVETQYF; cdr3_nt: TGTGCCAGCAGTGATCTAAAGGCGGGACTAGGTGTTGAGACCCAGTACTTC
j_call: TRBJ2-5; v_call: TRBV24-1; d_call: TRBD2; clone_size: -; cdr3_length: 16; cdr3_aa: CATSQTSGRMRETQYF; cdr3_nt: TGTGCCACCAGCCAGACTAGCGGGAGGATGAGAGAGACCCAGTACTTC
j_call: TRBJ2-7; v_call: TRBV29-1; d_call: TRBD2; clone_size: -; cdr3_length: 13; cdr3_aa: CSARDYASYEQYF; cdr3_nt: TGCAGCGCCCGGGACTATGCTTCCTACGAGCAGTACTTC
j_call: TRBJ2-7; v_call: TRBV10-3; d_call: TRBD2; clone_size: few; cdr3_length: 13; cdr3_aa: CAISLAGAYEQYF; cdr3_nt: TGTGCCATCAGTCTAGCGGGGGCCTACGAGCAGTACTTC
j_call: TRBJ1-4; v_call: TRBV7-9; d_call: -; clone_size: -; cdr3_length: 14; cdr3_aa: CASSPGTLNEKLFF; cdr3_nt: TGTGCCAGCAGCCCCGGGACACTAAATGAAAAACTGTTTTTT
j_call: TRBJ2-2; v_call: TRBV11-2; d_call: -; clone_size: few; cdr3_length: 14; cdr3_aa: CASSLDRGTGELFF; cdr3_nt: TGTGCCAGCAGCTTAGATCGGGGGACCGGGGAGCTGTTTTTT
j_call: TRBJ1-2; v_call: TRBV18; d_call: -; clone_size: -; cdr3_length: 17; cdr3_aa: CASSPQVTGSFHYGYTF; cdr3_nt: TGTGCCAGCTCACCACAAGTTACAGGGAGCTTTCACTATGGCTACACCTTC
j_call: TRBJ2-1; v_call: TRBV27; d_call: TRBD2; clone_size: -; cdr3_length: 16; cdr3_aa: CASSLLGLVTHNEQFF; cdr3_nt: TGTGCCAGCAGTTTATTGGGACTAGTCACCCACAATGAGCAGTTCTTC
j_call: TRBJ2-1; v_call: TRBV7-9; d_call: -; clone_size: -; cdr3_length: 16; cdr3_aa: CASSSAGIRSYNEQFF; cdr3_nt: TGTGCCAGCAGCTCCGCAGGGATAAGGTCCTACAATGAGCAGTTCTTC
j_call: TRBJ1-5; v_call: TRBV19; d_call: -; clone_size: -; cdr3_length: 17; cdr3_aa: CASSTISADSSNQPQHF; cdr3_nt: TGTGCCAGTAGTACGATCAGCGCGGACAGTAGCAATCAGCCCCAGCATTTT
j_call: TRBJ2-5; v_call: TRBV5-4; d_call: -; clone_size: few; cdr3_length: 13; cdr3_aa: CASSKGLWETQYF; cdr3_nt: TGTGCCAGCAGCAAGGGACTTTGGGAGACCCAGTACTTC
j_call: TRBJ1-5; v_call: TRBV28; d_call: -; clone_size: -; cdr3_length: 12; cdr3_aa: CASSRSNQPQHF; cdr3_nt: TGTGCCAGCAGTCGGAGCAATCAGCCCCAGCATTTT
j_call: TRBJ2-7; v_call: TRBV5-1; d_call: -; clone_size: -; cdr3_length: 15; cdr3_aa: CASSSGTNIYNEQYF; cdr3_nt: TGCGCCAGCAGCTCCGGGACAAACATCTACAACGAGCAGTACTTC
j_call: TRBJ2-2; v_call: TRBV10-3; d_call: -; clone_size: -; cdr3_length: 19; cdr3_aa: CAISLYLRQRGTNTGELFF; cdr3_nt: TGTGCCATCAGCCTCTACCTCCGACAGCGCGGGACTAACACCGGGGAGCTGTTTTTT
j_call: TRBJ1-2; v_call: TRBV5-4; d_call: TRBD1; clone_size: once; cdr3_length: 15; cdr3_aa: CASSQRQGAVYGYTF; cdr3_nt: TGTGCCAGCAGCCAAAGACAGGGGGCTGTTTATGGCTACACCTTC
j_call: TRBJ1-4; v_call: TRBV21-1; d_call: -; clone_size: -; cdr3_length: 17; cdr3_aa: CASSRIRTGYLKEKLFF; cdr3_nt: TGTGCCAGCAGCCGTATTAGGACAGGGTATTTGAAGGAAAAACTGTTTTTT